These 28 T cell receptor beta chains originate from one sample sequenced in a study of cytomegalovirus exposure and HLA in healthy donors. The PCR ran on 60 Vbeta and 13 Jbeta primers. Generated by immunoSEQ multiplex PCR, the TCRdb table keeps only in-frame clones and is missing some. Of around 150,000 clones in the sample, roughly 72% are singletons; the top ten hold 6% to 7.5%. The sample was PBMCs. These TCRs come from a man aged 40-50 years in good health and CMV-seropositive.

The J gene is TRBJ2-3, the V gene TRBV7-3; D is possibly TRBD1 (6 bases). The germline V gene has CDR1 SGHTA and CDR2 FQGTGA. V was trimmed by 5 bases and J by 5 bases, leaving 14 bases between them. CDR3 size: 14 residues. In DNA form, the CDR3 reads TGTGCCAGCAGCCCCGACGGCAGGGGAGATACGCAGTATTTT. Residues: CASSPDGRGDTQYF. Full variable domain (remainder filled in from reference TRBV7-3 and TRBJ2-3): GAGVSQTPSNKVTEKGKYVELRCDPISGHTALYWYRQSLGQGPEFLIYFQGTGAADDSGLPNDRFFAVRPEGSVSTLKIQRTERGDSAVYLCASSPDGRGDTQYFGPGTRLTVL.

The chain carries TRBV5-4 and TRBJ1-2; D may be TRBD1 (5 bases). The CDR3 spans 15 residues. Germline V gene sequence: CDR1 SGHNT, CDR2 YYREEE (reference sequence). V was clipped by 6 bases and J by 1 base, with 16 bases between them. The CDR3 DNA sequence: TGTGCCAGCACCATGAACTCAAGGGGTAACTATGGCTACACCTTC. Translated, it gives CASTMNSRGNYGYTF.

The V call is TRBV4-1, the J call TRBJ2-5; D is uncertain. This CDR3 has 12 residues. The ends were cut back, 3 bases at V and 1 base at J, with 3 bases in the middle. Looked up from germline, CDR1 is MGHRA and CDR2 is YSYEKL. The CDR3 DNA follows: TGCGCCAGCAGCCACGTCCAAGAGACCCAGTACTTC. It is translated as CASSHVQETQYF.

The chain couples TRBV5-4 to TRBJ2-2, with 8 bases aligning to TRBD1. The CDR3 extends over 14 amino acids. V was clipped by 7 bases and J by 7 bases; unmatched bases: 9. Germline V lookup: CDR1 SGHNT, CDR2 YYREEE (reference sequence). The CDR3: CASRIGQGIGELFF. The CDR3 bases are TGTGCCAGCCGAATAGGACAGGGTATCGGGGAGCTGTTTTTT. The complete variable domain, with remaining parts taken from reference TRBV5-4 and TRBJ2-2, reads ETGVTQSPTHLIKTRGQQVTLRCSSQSGHNTVSWYQQALGQGPQFIFQYYREEENGRGNFPPRFSGLQFPNYSSELNVNALELDDSALYLCASRIGQGIGELFFGEGSRLTVL.

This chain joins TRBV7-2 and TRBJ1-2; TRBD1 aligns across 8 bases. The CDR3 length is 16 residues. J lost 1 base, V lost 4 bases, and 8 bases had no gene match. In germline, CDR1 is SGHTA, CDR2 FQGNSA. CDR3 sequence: CASSSLIRGLNYGYTF. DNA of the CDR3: TGTGCCAGCAGCTCCCTAATCAGGGGGCTTAACTATGGCTACACCTTC.

The CDR3 here is CASSQIGTGVAYEQYF. CDR3 nucleotide sequence: TGTGCCAGCAGCCAGATAGGGACAGGGGTGGCCTACGAGCAGTACTTC. The chain employs TRBV4-2 and TRBJ2-7, with 10 bases matching TRBD1. Trimming took 3 bases from V and 2 from J; bases not matched to a gene: 7. The germline CDR1 and CDR2 sequences are LGHNA and YNFKEQ. The CDR3 extends over 16 amino acids.

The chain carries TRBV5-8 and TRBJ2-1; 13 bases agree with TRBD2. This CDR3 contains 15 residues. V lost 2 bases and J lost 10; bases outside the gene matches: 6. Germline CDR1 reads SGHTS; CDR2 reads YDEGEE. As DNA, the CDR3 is TGTGCCAGCAGCTTTGGACTAGCGGGGGTGGAAGAGCAGTTCTTC. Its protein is CASSFGLAGVEEQFF.

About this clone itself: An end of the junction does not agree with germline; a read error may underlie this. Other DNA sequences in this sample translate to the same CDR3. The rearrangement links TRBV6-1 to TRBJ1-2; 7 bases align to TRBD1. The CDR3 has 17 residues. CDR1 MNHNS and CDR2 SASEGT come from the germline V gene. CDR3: CASSVSAGGHSTYGYTF. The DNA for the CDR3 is TGCGCCAGCAGTGTCTCCGCAGGGGGGCATAGCACCTATGGCTACACCTTC.

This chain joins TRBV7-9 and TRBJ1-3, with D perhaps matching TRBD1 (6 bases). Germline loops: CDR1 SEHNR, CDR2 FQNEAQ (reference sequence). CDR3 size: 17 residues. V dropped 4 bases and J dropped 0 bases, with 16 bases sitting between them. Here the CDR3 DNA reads TGTGCCAGCAGCTCGCCCCCGACAGGCCACTCTGGAAACACCATATATTTT. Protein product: CASSSPPTGHSGNTIYF.

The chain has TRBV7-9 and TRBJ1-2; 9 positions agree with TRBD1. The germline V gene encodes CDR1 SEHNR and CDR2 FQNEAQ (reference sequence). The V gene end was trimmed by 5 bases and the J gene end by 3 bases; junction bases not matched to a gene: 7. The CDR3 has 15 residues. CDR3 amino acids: CASSPGTGRDYGYTF. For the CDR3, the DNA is TGTGCCAGCAGCCCAGGGACAGGGAGGGACTATGGCTACACCTTC.

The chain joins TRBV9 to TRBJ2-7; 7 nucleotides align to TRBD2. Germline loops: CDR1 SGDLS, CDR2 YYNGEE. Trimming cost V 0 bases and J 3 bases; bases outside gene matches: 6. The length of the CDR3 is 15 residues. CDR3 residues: CASSVGGTKNYEQYF. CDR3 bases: TGTGCCAGCAGCGTAGGAGGGACTAAAAACTACGAGCAGTACTTC.

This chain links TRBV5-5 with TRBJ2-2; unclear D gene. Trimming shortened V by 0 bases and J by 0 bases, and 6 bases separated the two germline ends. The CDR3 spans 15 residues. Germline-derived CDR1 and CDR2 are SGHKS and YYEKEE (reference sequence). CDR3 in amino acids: CASSLGESNTGELFF. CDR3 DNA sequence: TGTGCCAGCAGCTTGGGCGAATCGAACACCGGGGAGCTGTTTTTT. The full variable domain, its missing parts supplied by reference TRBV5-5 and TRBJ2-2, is DAGVTQSPTHLIKTRGQQVTLRCSPISGHKSVSWYQQVLGQGPQFIFQYYEKEERGRGNFPDRFSARQFPNYSSELNVNALLLGDSALYLCASSLGESNTGELFFGEGSRLTVL.

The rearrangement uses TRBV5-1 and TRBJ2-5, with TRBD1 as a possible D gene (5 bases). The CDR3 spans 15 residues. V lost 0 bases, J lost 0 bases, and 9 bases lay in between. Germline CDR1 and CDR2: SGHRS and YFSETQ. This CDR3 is CASSLGAGYQETQYF. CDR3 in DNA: TGCGCCAGCAGCTTGGGGGCAGGGTACCAAGAGACCCAGTACTTC.

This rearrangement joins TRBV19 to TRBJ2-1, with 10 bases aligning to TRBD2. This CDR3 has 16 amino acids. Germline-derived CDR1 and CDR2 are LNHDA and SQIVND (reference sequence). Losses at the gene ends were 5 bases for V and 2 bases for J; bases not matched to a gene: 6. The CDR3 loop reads CASSLRAGGPYNEQFF. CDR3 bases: TGTGCCAGTAGTCTTCGAGCGGGGGGGCCCTACAATGAGCAGTTCTTC.

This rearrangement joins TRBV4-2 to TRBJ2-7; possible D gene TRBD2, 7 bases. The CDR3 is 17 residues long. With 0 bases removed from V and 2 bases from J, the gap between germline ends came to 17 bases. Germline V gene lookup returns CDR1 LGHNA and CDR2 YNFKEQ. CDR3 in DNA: TGTGCCAGCAGCCAAGATGGGTTGGGGGGGGCCCCCTACGAGCAGTACTTC. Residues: CASSQDGLGGAPYEQYF.

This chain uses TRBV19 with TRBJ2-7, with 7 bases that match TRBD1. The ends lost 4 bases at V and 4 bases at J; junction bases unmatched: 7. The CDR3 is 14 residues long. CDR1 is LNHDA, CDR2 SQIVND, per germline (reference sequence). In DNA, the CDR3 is TGTGCCAGTAGTAAGACAGGGACCCTATACGAGCAGTACTTC. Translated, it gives CASSKTGTLYEQYF.

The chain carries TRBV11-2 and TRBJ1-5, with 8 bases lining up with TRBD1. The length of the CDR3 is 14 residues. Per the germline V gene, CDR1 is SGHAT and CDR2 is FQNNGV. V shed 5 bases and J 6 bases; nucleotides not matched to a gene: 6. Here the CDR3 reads CASSPTGVGQPQHF. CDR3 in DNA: TGTGCCAGCAGCCCGACAGGGGTGGGTCAGCCCCAGCATTTT. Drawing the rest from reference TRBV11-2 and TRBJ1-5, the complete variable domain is EAGVAQSPRYKIIEKRQSVAFWCNPISGHATLYWYQQILGQGPKLLIQFQNNGVVDDSQLPKDRFSAERLKGVDSTLKIQPAKLEDSAVYLCASSPTGVGQPQHFGDGTRLSIL.

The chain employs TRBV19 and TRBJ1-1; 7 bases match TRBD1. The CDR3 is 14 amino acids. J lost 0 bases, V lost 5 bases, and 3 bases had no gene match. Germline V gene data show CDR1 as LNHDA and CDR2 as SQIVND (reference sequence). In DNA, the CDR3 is TGTGCCAGTAGTGGGGGACAGTTGAACACTGAAGCTTTCTTT. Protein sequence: CASSGGQLNTEAFF.

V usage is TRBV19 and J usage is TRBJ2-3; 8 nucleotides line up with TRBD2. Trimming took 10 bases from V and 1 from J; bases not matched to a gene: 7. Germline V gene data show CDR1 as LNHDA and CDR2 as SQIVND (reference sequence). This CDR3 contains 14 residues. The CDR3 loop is CATGSGVGTDTQYF. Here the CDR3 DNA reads TGTGCCACCGGTAGCGGGGTTGGCACAGATACGCAGTATTTT.

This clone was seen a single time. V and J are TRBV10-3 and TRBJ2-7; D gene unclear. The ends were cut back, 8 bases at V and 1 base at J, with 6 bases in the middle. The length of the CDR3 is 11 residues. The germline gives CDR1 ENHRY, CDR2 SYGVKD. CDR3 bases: TGTGCCATCGCGGATTCCTACGAGCAGTACTTC. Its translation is CAIADSYEQYF.

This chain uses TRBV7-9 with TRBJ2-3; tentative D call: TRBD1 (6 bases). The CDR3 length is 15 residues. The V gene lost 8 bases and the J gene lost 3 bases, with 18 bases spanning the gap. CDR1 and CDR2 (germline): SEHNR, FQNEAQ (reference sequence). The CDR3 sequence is CASLPSGQLTDTQYF. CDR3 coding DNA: TGTGCCAGCCTCCCCAGCGGACAGCTTACAGATACGCAGTATTTT.

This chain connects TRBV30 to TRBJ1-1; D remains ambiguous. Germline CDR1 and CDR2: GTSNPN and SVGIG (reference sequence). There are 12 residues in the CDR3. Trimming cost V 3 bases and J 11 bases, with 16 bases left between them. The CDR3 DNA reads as TGTGCCTGGAGAGTAAACCGGGATTGGGCTTTCTTT. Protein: CAWRVNRDWAFF.

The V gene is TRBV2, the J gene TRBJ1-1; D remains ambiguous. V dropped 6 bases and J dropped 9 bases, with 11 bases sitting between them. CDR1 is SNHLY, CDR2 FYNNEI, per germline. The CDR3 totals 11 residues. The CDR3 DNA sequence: TGTGCCAGCAGAGGACGGGGAAAAGCTTTCTTT. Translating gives CASRGRGKAFF.

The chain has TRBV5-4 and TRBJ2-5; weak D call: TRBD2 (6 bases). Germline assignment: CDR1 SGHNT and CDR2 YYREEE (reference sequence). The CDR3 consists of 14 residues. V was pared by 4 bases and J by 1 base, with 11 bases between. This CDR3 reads CASSLPGGQETQYF. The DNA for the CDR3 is TGTGCCAGCAGCCTACCCGGGGGCCAAGAGACCCAGTACTTC.

The CDR3 coding sequence is TGTGCCAGCAGCTTAGCCGGACAGGGCATTCAGCCCCAGCATTTT. Protein sequence: CASSLAGQGIQPQHF. This chain connects TRBV7-2 to TRBJ1-5, with 8 bases fitting TRBD1. CDR3 size: 15 residues. Germline CDR1 reads SGHTA; CDR2 reads FQGNSA. V was pared by 0 bases and J by 6 bases, with 4 bases of the junction left unmatched. The whole variable domain, filled in from reference TRBV7-2 and TRBJ1-5, reads GAGVSQSPSNKVTEKGKDVELRCDPISGHTALYWYRQSLGQGLEFLIYFQGNSAPDKSGLPSDRFSAERTGGSVSTLTIQRTQQEDSAVYLCASSLAGQGIQPQHFGDGTRLSIL.

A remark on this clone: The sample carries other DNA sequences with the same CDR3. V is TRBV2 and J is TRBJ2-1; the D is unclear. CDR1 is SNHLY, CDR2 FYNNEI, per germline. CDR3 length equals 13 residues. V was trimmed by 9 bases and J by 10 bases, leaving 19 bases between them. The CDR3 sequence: CASTIGFSNEQFF. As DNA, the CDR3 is TGTGCCAGTACGATCGGGTTTTCCAACGAGCAGTTCTTC.

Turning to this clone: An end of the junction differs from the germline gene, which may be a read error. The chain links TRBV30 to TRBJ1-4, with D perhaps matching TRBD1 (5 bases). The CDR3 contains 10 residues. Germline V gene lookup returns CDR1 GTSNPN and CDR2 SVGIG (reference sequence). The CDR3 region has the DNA TGTGCCTGCAACACAACAGGACTAAAGTTT. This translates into CACNTTGLKF.

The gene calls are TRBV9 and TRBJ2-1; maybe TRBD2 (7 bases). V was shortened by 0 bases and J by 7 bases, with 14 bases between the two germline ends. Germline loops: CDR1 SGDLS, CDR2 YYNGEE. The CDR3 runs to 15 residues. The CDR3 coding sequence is TGTGCCAGCAGCGTAGAGGGAGGGGGGAGGAATGAGCAGTTCTTC. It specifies CASSVEGGGRNEQFF. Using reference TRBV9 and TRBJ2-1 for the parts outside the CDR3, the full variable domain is DSGVTQTPKHLITATGQRVTLRCSPRSGDLSVYWYQQSLDQGLQFLIQYYNGEERAKGNILERFSAQQFPDLHSELNLSSLELGDSALYFCASSVEGGGRNEQFFGPGTRLTVL.